The clone carrying this T cell receptor (beta chain) was found a few times. The antigen is undetermined. Trimming pared 2 bases from V and 0 bases from J, leaving 11 bases between. Germline CDR1 reads LGHDT; CDR2 reads YNNKEL (reference sequence). This CDR3 region has 15 residues. This specimen comes from a study of T-cell memory formation after mild COVID-19. Study-wide results and caveats: The study found balanced CD4/CD8 in clones contracting day 15 to 85 and a CD4+ lean in later expanders. CD4+ contracting clones lay mainly in CM and EM, CD8+ ones in EMRA.

TCRdb re-derived calls from the 5' RACE reads in MiXCR, one entry per CDR3 protein. The data show about 360,000 distinct CDR3 sequences, approximately 14% seen once. Specimen: PBMCs or a T cell subset sorted from them (not recorded which). The chain couples TRBV3-1 to TRBJ2-7; D unresolved. This clonotype was obtained from a man aged 18 to 30 who had mild COVID-19 (a few samples of this study predate the infection). Cell type and time point are not known. The CDR3 spells CASSQFPYSSYEQYF. As DNA, the CDR3 is TGTGCCAGCAGCCAATTTCCCTATAGCTCCTACGAGCAGTACTTC.